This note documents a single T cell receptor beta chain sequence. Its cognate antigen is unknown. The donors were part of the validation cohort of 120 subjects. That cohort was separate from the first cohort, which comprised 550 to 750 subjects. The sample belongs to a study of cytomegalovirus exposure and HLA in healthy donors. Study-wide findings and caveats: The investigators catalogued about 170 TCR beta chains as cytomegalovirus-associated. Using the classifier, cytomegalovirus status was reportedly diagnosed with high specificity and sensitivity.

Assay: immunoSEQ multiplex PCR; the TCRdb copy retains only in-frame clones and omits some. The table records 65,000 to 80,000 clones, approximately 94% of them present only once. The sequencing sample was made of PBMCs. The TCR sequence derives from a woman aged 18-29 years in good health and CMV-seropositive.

CDR3 DNA: TGCGCCAGCAGCTTGGGAGCAGGGGGCTTTGGAAACACCATATATTTT. Its protein is CASSLGAGGFGNTIYF. The chain is built from TRBV5-1 and TRBJ1-3; 8 positions agree with TRBD1. Per germline, CDR1 SGHRS and CDR2 YFSETQ. Trimming took 0 bases from V and 3 from J; bases not matched to a gene: 5. This CDR3 region has 16 residues. The variable domain in full, with the rest retrieved from reference TRBV5-1 and TRBJ1-3, is KAGVTQTPRYLIKTRGQQVTLSCSPISGHRSVSWYQQTPGQGLQFLFEYFSETQRNKGNFPGRFSGRQFSNSRSEMNVSTLELGDSALYLCASSLGAGGFGNTIYFGEGSWLTVV.